These T cell receptor beta chains were read from a single sample in a study of OX40 agonist ivuxolimab in advanced cancers. Sequencing used immunoSEQ multiplex PCR; TCRdb keeps in-frame clones, though not all of them. Of approximately 82,000 clones in the sample, 75% to 90% were seen once. The sample consisted of CD4+ or CD8+ T cells sorted from blood, taken in a trial of the OX40 agonist ivuxolimab. The source is an adult with an advanced solid tumor such as melanoma, head and neck, liver or kidney cancer. Each CDR3 is given with its conserved first and last residue. The D gene is left open where the match is weak. Some rows have no size entry. The others give once, few or many, or a class for an expanded clone.

size	J	D	V	CDR3	DNA
once	TRBJ1-2	-	TRBV6-4	CASRLANYGYTF	TGTGCCAGCAGATTAGCTAACTATGGCTACACCTTC
-	TRBJ1-5	TRBD1	TRBV6-6	CASTPQGVSNQPQHF	TGTGCCAGCACCCCACAGGGGGTAAGCAATCAGCCCCAGCATTTT
-	TRBJ1-4	TRBD1	TRBV5-1	CASRPGTGSYEKLFF	TGCGCCAGCAGACCTGGGACAGGGTCGTATGAAAAACTGTTTTTT
-	TRBJ2-7	TRBD1	TRBV6-4	CASSDDRVEEQYF	TGTGCCAGCAGTGACGACAGGGTTGAAGAGCAGTACTTC
-	TRBJ2-1	TRBD1	TRBV29-1	CSVDRRQGGNEQFF	TGCAGCGTTGACAGGCGACAGGGGGGGAATGAGCAGTTCTTC
-	TRBJ2-7	TRBD1	TRBV18	CASSLGDSRGEQYF	TGTGCCAGCTCACTAGGGGACAGCCGGGGCGAGCAGTACTTC
-	TRBJ2-3	-	TRBV11-2	CASSLLGTHTDTQYF	TGTGCCAGCAGCTTACTCGGGACACACACAGATACGCAGTATTTT
-	TRBJ2-3	-	TRBV7-7	CASSLDTGADTQYF	TGTGCTAGCAGCTTAGATACGGGCGCAGATACGCAGTATTTT
-	TRBJ1-1	-	TRBV7-9	CASSFSRATEAFF	TGTGCCAGCAGCTTTTCCAGGGCCACTGAAGCTTTCTTT
-	TRBJ1-4	-	TRBV28	CASRRNRALGNEKLFF	TGTGCCAGCAGACGAAACAGGGCTCTGGGTAATGAAAAACTGTTTTTT
once	TRBJ2-1	-	TRBV18	CASSPGTDSDNEQFF	TGTGCCAGCTCACCCGGGACGGACTCGGACAATGAGCAGTTCTTC
-	TRBJ1-1	TRBD1	TRBV18	CASSPPDRGEAFF	TGTGCCAGCTCACCACCGGACAGGGGGGAAGCTTTCTTT
-	TRBJ1-1	-	TRBV5-1	CASRDYRKNTEAFF	TGCGCCAGCAGAGATTACAGGAAGAACACTGAAGCTTTCTTT
-	TRBJ2-6	-	TRBV5-4	CASSLTIGSAGANVLTF	TGTGCCAGCAGCCTGACCATAGGGTCCGCTGGGGCCAACGTCCTGACTTTC
-	TRBJ1-2	-	TRBV7-9	CASSLGGPGVGYTF	TGTGCCAGCAGCTTAGGAGGGCCAGGGGTTGGCTACACCTTC
-	TRBJ2-3	-	TRBV20-1	CSASRDTQYF	TGCAGTGCTAGTAGGGATACGCAGTATTTT
-	TRBJ1-2	-	TRBV4-1	CASSPDTDNYGYTF	TGCGCCAGCAGCCCCGACACCGATAACTATGGCTACACCTTC
few	TRBJ1-2	TRBD1	TRBV28	CASSLGTGTGGFLGGYTF	TGTGCCAGCAGTTTGGGAACCGGGACAGGGGGATTCTTGGGTGGCTACACCTTC
-	TRBJ1-4	-	TRBV29-1	CSALNEKLFF	TGCAGCGCCCTGAATGAAAAACTGTTTTTT
-	TRBJ1-3	-	TRBV5-1	CASSPGRNGNTIYF	TGCGCCAGCAGCCCCGGACGGAATGGAAACACCATATATTTT
-	TRBJ1-4	-	TRBV27	CASSWERDTGDEKLFF	TGTGCCAGCAGTTGGGAGAGGGACACAGGCGATGAAAAACTGTTTTTT
once	TRBJ1-5	-	TRBV7-9	CASSLTQGHSNQPQHF	TGTGCCAGCAGCTTGACTCAGGGGCATAGCAATCAGCCCCAGCATTTT
-	TRBJ2-3	TRBD2	TRBV7-2	CASSRLTSGLTDTQYF	TGTGCCAGCAGCCGATTGACTAGCGGGCTCACAGATACGCAGTATTTT
-	TRBJ2-5	TRBD2	TRBV6-6	CASSYSAGGQETQYF	TGTGCCAGCAGTTACTCAGCGGGGGGGCAAGAGACCCAGTACTTC
-	TRBJ2-7	-	TRBV4-3	CASSQDRNSDGEQYF	TGCGCCAGCAGCCAAGATCGGAATAGCGATGGCGAGCAGTACTTC
-	TRBJ1-3	TRBD1	TRBV2	CASSQGQGTLSGNTIYF	TGTGCCAGCAGTCAAGGACAGGGAACGCTCTCTGGAAACACCATATATTTT
few	TRBJ1-1	-	TRBV7-9	CASSLSNTEAFF	TGTGCCAGCAGCTTAAGTAACACTGAAGCTTTCTTT
-	TRBJ1-2	-	TRBV6-6	CASSYSGDYGYTF	TGTGCCAGCAGTTACTCGGGGGACTATGGCTACACCTTC
-	TRBJ1-3	TRBD1	TRBV4-3	CASSLEVLSGGVLSGNTIYF	TGCGCCAGCAGCCTCGAGGTGTTGTCAGGGGGAGTCCTCTCTGGAAACACCATATATTTT